This T cell receptor beta chain was identified in a study of blood T cell repertoires in COVID-19. Study information: Whether acute or convalescent, the COVID-19 samples came from the United States, Italy and Spain. From T cells, B-cell-depleted T cells, or PBMCs came the material, which was cDNA or gDNA.

Germline-derived CDR1 and CDR2 are SNHLY and FYNNEI. The length of the CDR3 is 16 residues. The trim removed 1 base at V and 4 bases at J, leaving 4 bases unmatched. In the original analysis: Using reference gene primer amplification, nucleated cell counts were estimated. Produced via immunoSEQ multiplex PCR; TCRdb's table is partial and in-frame only. V and J calls and clone size are copied from that table; D and trimming were computed from the DNA. The sample gives fewer than 250,000 clones, 88% of which show up once; around 1.6% is in the top ten. This receptor was identified in a man aged 65-85 years with acute or convalescent COVID-19. The sequenced material came from peripheral blood. The chain has TRBV2 and TRBJ1-5; 10 nucleotides match TRBD1. The CDR3: CASSEVGTGVNQPQHF. The CDR3 region has the DNA TGTGCCAGCAGTGAAGTCGGGACAGGGGTAAATCAGCCCCAGCATTTT.